The next 3 T cell receptor beta chains were all read from a single sample in a study of control samples from healthy donors and cancer patients. Assay: immunoSEQ multiplex PCR; the TCRdb copy retains only in-frame clones and omits some. The sample shows fewer than 70,000 clones, approximately 94% of them seen only once. Sequenced material: blood. These receptors came from a man aged 25-45 years in good health.

The genes are TRBV27 and TRBJ1-2; TRBD1 matches at 8 bases. After removal of 6 bases from V and 3 bases from J, the junction contained 12 bases not matched to a gene. Per germline, CDR1 MNHEY and CDR2 SMNVEV (reference sequence). This CDR3 contains 16 residues. DNA of the CDR3: TGTGCCAGCAGCCGAGGGTTCAGGGGGCCCGACTATGGCTACACCTTC. It encodes CASSRGFRGPDYGYTF.

This clone was seen a single time. This chain uses TRBV7-2 with TRBJ1-4; 9 positions agree with TRBD1. Germline loops: CDR1 SGHTA, CDR2 FQGNSA. After removal of 4 bases from V and 8 bases from J, the junction contained 5 bases not matched to a gene. The CDR3 runs 14 residues. The CDR3 DNA is TGTGCCAGCAGCTCCGGGACAGGGACCGAAAAACTGTTTTTT. Protein: CASSSGTGTEKLFF.

Written as DNA, the CDR3 is TGTGCCAGCAGTTACTCGAACAGGAACACTGAAGCTTTCTTT. Translating it yields CASSYSNRNTEAFF. V and J are TRBV6-5 and TRBJ1-1; D is uncertain. The CDR3 runs 14 residues. The germline CDR1 and CDR2 sequences are MNHEY and SVGAGI. Trimming left V 0 bases short and J 1 base short, with 6 bases between.